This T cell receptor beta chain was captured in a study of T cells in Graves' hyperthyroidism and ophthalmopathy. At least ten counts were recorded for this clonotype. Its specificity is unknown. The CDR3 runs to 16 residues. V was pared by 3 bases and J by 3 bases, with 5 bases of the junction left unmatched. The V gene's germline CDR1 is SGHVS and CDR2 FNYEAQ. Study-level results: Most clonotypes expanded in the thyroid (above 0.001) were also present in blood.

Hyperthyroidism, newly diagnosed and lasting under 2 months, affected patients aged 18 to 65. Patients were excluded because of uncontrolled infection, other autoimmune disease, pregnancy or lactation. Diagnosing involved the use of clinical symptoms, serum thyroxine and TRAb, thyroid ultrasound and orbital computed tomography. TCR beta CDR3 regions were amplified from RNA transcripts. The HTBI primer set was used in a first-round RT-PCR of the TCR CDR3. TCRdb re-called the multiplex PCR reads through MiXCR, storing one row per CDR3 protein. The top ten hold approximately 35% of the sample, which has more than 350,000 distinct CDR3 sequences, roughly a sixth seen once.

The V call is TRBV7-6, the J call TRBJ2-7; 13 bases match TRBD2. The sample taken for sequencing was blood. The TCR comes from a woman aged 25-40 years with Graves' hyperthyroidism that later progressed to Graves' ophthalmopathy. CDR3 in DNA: TGTGCCAGCAGCTTCAAGACTAGCGGGGGGATCTACGAGCAGTACTTC. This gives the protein CASSFKTSGGIYEQYF.